Presented here are 27 T cell receptor beta chains from one specimen sequenced in a study of T cell clonality in common variable immunodeficiency. Findings of the study overall: Reportedly, TCR beta sequences from common variable immunodeficiency showed fewer deletions and N-nucleotide insertions.

Clones were sequenced by immunoSEQ multiplex PCR, and TCRdb holds only the in-frame ones, with some missing. Altogether roughly 9,000 clones were found in the sample, and no singletons occur. Their antigens remain unidentified. Material: peripheral blood mononuclear cells. The receptors here all came from a human donor with common variable immunodeficiency.

This clone showed up many times. Read data end 3 residues before the CDR3 end; the end is taken from the germline J gene. The J gene is TRBJ2-3, the V gene TRBV6-4; TRBD2 aligns across 12 bases. CDR1 and CDR2 (germline): MRHNA, SNTAGT. The junction had 8 bases not matched to a gene; V was cut back by 4 bases and J by 6 bases. This CDR3 has 16 amino acids. The CDR3 is CASSARLAGEGDTQYF. The CDR3 DNA, read in part, is TGTGCCAGCAGTGCCCGACTAGCGGGAGAGGGCGATACG.

This clone was recorded at least ten times. The CDR3 end falls 3 residues outside the read, so it is completed with the germline J gene. The chain joins TRBV2 to TRBJ2-3, with TRBD2 matching 16 bases. From germline, CDR1 is SNHLY and CDR2 FYNNEI. The CDR3 runs 15 residues. V lost 5 bases and J lost 6; bases outside the gene matches: 2. The chain's CDR3 is CASSQGLAGGDTQYF. The sequenced CDR3 bases are TGTGCCAGCAGTCAGGGACTAGCGGGGGGGGATACG.

For this clone: A much larger clone sits a single nucleotide away, making a read error possible. Coverage ceases 3 residues before the CDR3 finishes, and the germline J gene fills in the end. The rearrangement links TRBV19 to TRBJ2-1, with D uncertain. Trimming cost V 6 bases and J 8 bases, with 11 bases left between them. This CDR3 spans 12 amino acids. CDR1 is LNHDA and CDR2 is SQIVND in the germline V gene (reference sequence). CDR3 DNA (partial): TGTGCCAGTAGGATGGCCAATCATGAG. Encoded protein: CASRMANHE. The full CDR3 is CASRMANHEQFF.

In its sample, this clone ranks as medium-sized. The read ends 3 residues early relative to the CDR3; the germline J gene fills the gap. The chain couples TRBV15 to TRBJ1-5; D gene unclear. Germline CDR1 is LNHNV and CDR2 is YYDKDF (reference sequence). V shed 6 bases and J shed 0 bases, with 9 bases lying between them. The CDR3 spans 14 residues. The DNA read from the CDR3 is TGTGCCACCAGTAAGGGTTATAGCAATCAGCCC. Protein product: CATSKGYSNQP. The whole CDR3 region reads CATSKGYSNQPQHF.

By share, this clone counts as medium-sized. The CDR3 end falls 3 residues outside the read, so it is completed with the germline J gene. J is TRBJ1-2 and V is TRBV2; 8 nucleotides line up with TRBD1. The CDR3 contains 12 residues. Germline V gene sequence: CDR1 SNHLY, CDR2 FYNNEI. The J segment lost 4 bases and the V segment lost 6 bases, leaving 1 base of the junction unmatched. The CDR3 reads CASRGTGYGYTF. The sequenced part of the CDR3 DNA is TGTGCCAGCAGGGGGACAGGCTATGGC.

Ten or more counts support this clone. The read halts 3 residues ahead of the CDR3 end, with the missing end drawn from the germline J gene. The chain couples TRBV24-1 to TRBJ2-7, with 12 positions matching TRBD1. CDR3 length equals 13 residues. Germline V lookup: CDR1 KGHDR, CDR2 SFDVKD. The trim removed 9 bases at V and 4 bases at J, leaving 3 bases unmatched. Incomplete CDR3 DNA: TGTGCCACCGGGACAGGGGGCGGTTACGAG. Translated, it gives CATGTGGGYE. Given in full, the CDR3 is CATGTGGGYEQYF.

This clone was counted many times. With the read ending 3 residues before the CDR3 end, the germline J gene is used to fill in that end. The chain joins TRBV6-2 or TRBV6-3 to TRBJ2-3; 11 bases agree with TRBD2. Germline V CDR1 and CDR2: MNHEY, SVGEGT. This CDR3 has 14 amino acids. V shed 2 bases, J shed 8 bases, and the junction held 3 bases outside the gene matches. CDR3 protein: CASSYTSGSGTQYF. CDR3 bases read: TGTGCCAGCAGTTACACTAGCGGGAGTGGTACG.

The sample holds a few counts of this clone. Read sequence stops 3 residues before the CDR3 end, and the germline J gene provides the missing end. This chain uses TRBV6-2 or TRBV6-3 with TRBJ2-5, with D hard to call. With 0 bases removed from V and 6 bases from J, the gap between germline ends came to 14 bases. The germline V gene has CDR1 MNHEY and CDR2 SVGEGT. The CDR3 runs 15 residues. Partial CDR3 DNA: TGTGCCAGCAGTTACTCAGGGCTGCTTTATAAGACC. Its translation: CASSYSGLLYKT. The full CDR3 sequence reads CASSYSGLLYKTQYF.

This clone was counted many times. The observed sequence ends 3 residues before the CDR3 terminus, with the missing tail filled in from the germline J gene. The rearrangement uses TRBV12-5 and TRBJ2-1, with TRBD2 matching over 9 bases. This CDR3 has 16 residues. Germline V CDR1 and CDR2: LGHNT, FRNRAP. Germline trimming cut 0 bases from V and 5 bases from J; bases unmatched to any gene: 5. The sequenced CDR3 bases are TGTGCTAGTGGTTTGGTAGTTAGCGGGGGTGACAATGAG. This codes for CASGLVVSGGDNE. The whole CDR3 region reads CASGLVVSGGDNEQFF.

Many counts were recorded for this clone. The DNA ends 3 residues before the CDR3 does, and the rest of the CDR3 is filled in from the germline J gene. The chain employs TRBV28 and TRBJ1-5; D is unclear. This CDR3 has 11 residues. The V end was cut by 5 bases, the J end by 6 bases, with 5 bases between. The germline V gene has CDR1 MDHEN and CDR2 SYDVKM. Here the CDR3 reads CASSNSQPQHF. The sequenced part of the CDR3 DNA is TGTGCCAGCAGTAATAGTCAGCCC.

This clone occurred many times. The CDR3 end is not reached by the read, which stops 3 residues before it; the germline J gene fills it in. V usage is TRBV19 and J usage is TRBJ2-1; D may be TRBD1 (6 bases). Germline V gene sequence: CDR1 LNHDA, CDR2 SQIVND (reference sequence). The CDR3 extends over 19 amino acids. Deletions cut 6 bases from V and 4 bases from J, with 28 bases between. CDR3 protein: CASSLTYMDSISAYNEQFF. The part of the CDR3 DNA that was read is TGTGCCAGTAGCCTTACTTACATGGACAGCATATCGGCATACAATGAG.

This clone was seen repeatedly, ten times or more. The read stops 3 residues short of the end of the CDR3; the missing end is completed from the germline J gene. The genes are TRBV20-1 and TRBJ1-2; tentative D call: TRBD1 (5 bases). CDR1 and CDR2 (germline): DFQATT, SNEGSKA (reference sequence). The CDR3 consists of 16 residues. Trimming cost V 6 bases and J 5 bases, with 25 bases left between them. CDR3 bases read: TGCAGTGCCCTCGGCGCAGGGAGTACGGTGGGGTATGGC. It yields the protein CSALGAGSTVGYG. The complete CDR3 sequence is CSALGAGSTVGYGYTF.

This clone has at least ten counts. The DNA ends 3 residues before the CDR3 does, and the rest of the CDR3 is filled in from the germline J gene. The genes are TRBV19 and TRBJ2-4; maybe TRBD1 (5 bases). Germline CDR1 and CDR2: LNHDA and SQIVND (reference sequence). This CDR3 is 15 amino acids long. The V end was cut by 5 bases, the J end by 1 base, with 12 bases between. The part of the CDR3 DNA that was read is TGTGCCAGTAGTGGTCAGGGCATGGCCAAAAACATT. This gives the protein CASSGQGMAKNI. The full CDR3 protein reads CASSGQGMAKNIQYF.

This clone was counted many times. The read is 3 residues too short to cover the CDR3 end, so that end is filled in from the germline J gene. The V call is TRBV19, the J call TRBJ1-5; tentatively, D is TRBD1 (5 bases). This CDR3 region has 14 residues. CDR1 and CDR2 from the germline V gene are LNHDA and SQIVND (reference sequence). Trimming left V 8 bases short and J 1 base short, with 12 bases between. The part of the CDR3 DNA that was read is TGTGCCAGTGATAGGAGGGGAAGCAATCAGCCC. Translating gives CASDRRGSNQP. The whole CDR3 region reads CASDRRGSNQPQHF.

This clone was seen ten or more times. Sequencing ends 3 residues short of the CDR3 end; the germline J gene provides the rest. The chain links TRBV5-1 to TRBJ2-5, with 7 bases matching TRBD1. The germline V gene has CDR1 SGHRS and CDR2 YFSETQ. This CDR3 comprises 14 residues. J gave up 1 base and V 4 bases, and 4 bases lay outside the gene matches. The sequenced part of the CDR3 DNA is TGCGCCAGCAGCCGGGGACAGAGCCAAGAGACC. It yields the protein CASSRGQSQET. The entire CDR3 protein is CASSRGQSQETQYF.

This clone ranks as medium-sized. The read ends 3 residues shy of where the CDR3 ends; the end is completed using the germline J gene. The chain carries TRBV19 and TRBJ2-3; TRBD1 matches at 7 bases. CDR3 length: 14 residues. CDR1 and CDR2 from the germline V gene are LNHDA and SQIVND (reference sequence). J was trimmed by 1 base and V by 6 bases; bases with no gene match: 4. CDR3 bases read: TGTGCCAGTAGCCGCGGACAGGGCACAGATACG. Its translation is CASSRGQGTDT. In full, the CDR3 is CASSRGQGTDTQYF.

In this sample, this clone turned up many times. The read stops 3 residues short of the end of the CDR3; the missing end is completed from the germline J gene. The chain joins TRBV5-1 to TRBJ2-7; 8 bases are a match to TRBD2. Looked up from germline, CDR1 is SGHRS and CDR2 is YFSETQ. The CDR3 totals 13 residues. J gave up 6 bases and V 4 bases, and 6 bases lay outside the gene matches. Partial CDR3 DNA: TGCGCCAGCAGCGCAGCGGGAGTGGCCGAG. Its protein product is CASSAAGVAE. The CDR3 as a whole reads CASSAAGVAEQYF.

Comments on this clone: The read ends 3 residues early relative to the CDR3; the germline J gene fills the gap. V is TRBV19 and J is TRBJ2-2; the D call may be TRBD1 or TRBD2 (5 bases each). V was trimmed by 3 bases and J by 7 bases, leaving 15 bases between them. Germline CDR1 LNHDA, CDR2 SQIVND (reference sequence). The CDR3 is 15 amino acids. CDR3 in amino acids: CASSMRGGEGGELFF. The CDR3 bases that were read are TGTGCCAGTAGTATGAGGGGTGGGGAAGGCGGGGAG.

This clone was picked up a small number of times. A read error may be the cause here, since a much bigger clone is one base away. The sequence runs out 3 residues before the end of the CDR3; the remainder is reconstructed from the germline J gene. The rearrangement links TRBV2 to TRBJ2-3; 9 bases agree with TRBD2. This CDR3 is built from 18 residues. V dropped 7 bases and J dropped 2; count of bases not matched to a gene: 16. Germline assignment: CDR1 SNHLY and CDR2 FYNNEI. The DNA read from the CDR3 is TGTGCCAGCATCCTAGGTCTAGCGGGGCGACGATCCACAGATACG. Translating gives CASILGLAGRRSTDT. The CDR3, in full, reads CASILGLAGRRSTDTQYF.

This clone was found a few times. The missing CDR3 end, 3 residues past where the read stops, is filled in from the germline J gene. The chain recombines TRBV6-4 with TRBJ2-3, with a weak D call TRBD1 (5 bases). Looked up from germline, CDR1 is MRHNA and CDR2 is SNTAGT. This CDR3 comprises 16 residues. Deletions cut 3 bases from V and 1 base from J, with 14 bases between. The CDR3 reads CASSEETACGTDTQYF. CDR3 DNA (partial): TGTGCCAGCAGTGAGGAGACAGCCTGCGGCACAGATACG.

The sample holds many counts of this clone. Read data end 3 residues before the CDR3 end; the end is taken from the germline J gene. This chain uses TRBV2 with TRBJ1-5, with 8 bases fitting TRBD1. V dropped 6 bases and J dropped 7; count of bases not matched to a gene: 11. Looked up from germline, CDR1 is SNHLY and CDR2 is FYNNEI. The CDR3 is made up of 15 amino acids. CDR3 DNA (partial): TGTGCCAGCAGCCCCTGGACAGGGCAGCGCCAGCCC. Translating it yields CASSPWTGQRQP. The whole CDR3 region reads CASSPWTGQRQPQHF. Full variable domain (rest looked up from reference TRBV2 and TRBJ1-5): EPEVTQTPSHQVTQMGQEVILRCVPISNHLYFYWYRQILGQKVEFLVSFYNNEISEKSEIFDDQFSVERPDGSNFTLKIRSTKLEDSAMYFCASSPWTGQRQPQHFGDGTRLSIL.

In its sample, this clone is medium-sized. Sequencing ends 3 residues short of the CDR3 end; the germline J gene provides the rest. J is TRBJ2-2 and V is TRBV5-5; D gene unclear. V was cut by 0 bases and J by 0 bases, with 6 bases left in between. CDR1 is SGHKS, CDR2 YYEKEE, per germline (reference sequence). CDR3 length equals 15 residues. The part of the CDR3 DNA that was read is TGTGCCAGCAGCTTGGATGGCTCGAACACCGGGGAG. Translation: CASSLDGSNTGE. The full CDR3 is CASSLDGSNTGELFF.

This clone was picked up many times. The read ends 3 residues shy of where the CDR3 ends; the end is completed using the germline J gene. This chain links TRBV7-3 with TRBJ2-3, with TRBD1 identical over 9 bases. With V trimmed by 5 bases and J by 5 bases, 5 bases remained unmatched. Germline V gene lookup returns CDR1 SGHTA and CDR2 FQGTGA. The CDR3 loop spans 14 amino acids. CDR3 loop: CASSRQGVGDTQYF. The part of the CDR3 DNA that was read is TGTGCCAGCAGCCGACAGGGGGTGGGAGATACG.

A word on this clone: Only one base separates this from a far larger clonotype, so it likely reflects a read error. The CDR3 goes on 3 residues after the read ends, and that part is filled in from the germline J gene. This sample includes further DNA sequences coding for the same CDR3. The V gene is TRBV19, the J gene TRBJ2-2; 10 bases map to TRBD2. The CDR3 spans 18 residues. Germline assignment: CDR1 LNHDA and CDR2 SQIVND (reference sequence). J gave up 6 bases and V 3 bases, and 13 bases lay outside the gene matches. Incomplete CDR3 DNA: TGTGCCAGTAGTATTTTCCTAGCGGGGGCCGTGGGCCCCGGGGAG. Its protein is CASSIFLAGAVGPGE. In full, the CDR3 reads CASSIFLAGAVGPGELFF.

This clone showed up many times. Sequencing ends 3 residues short of the CDR3 end; the germline J gene provides the rest. The chain is built from TRBV10-3 and TRBJ1-5, with 7 nucleotides matching TRBD1. With V trimmed by 9 bases and J by 4 bases, 3 bases remained unmatched. CDR3 length equals 12 residues. Germline CDR1 reads ENHRY; CDR2 reads SYGVKD. The CDR3 reads CAIAQGNQPQHF. The DNA read from the CDR3 is TGTGCCATAGCACAGGGGAATCAGCCC.

There are many counts of this clone. The read halts 3 residues ahead of the CDR3 end, with the missing end drawn from the germline J gene. The V and J genes are TRBV20-1 and TRBJ2-1; 9 bases match TRBD2. This CDR3 has 14 residues. J lost 4 bases, V lost 7 bases, and 8 bases had no gene match. Germline-derived CDR1 and CDR2 are DFQATT and SNEGSKA (reference sequence). CDR3 residues: CSDRIAGAYNEQFF. The sequenced part of the CDR3 DNA is TGCAGTGACCGAATAGCGGGAGCTTACAATGAG.

Details on this clone: Sequencing ends 3 residues short of the CDR3 end; the germline J gene provides the rest. V usage is TRBV2 and J usage is TRBJ2-3, with D tentatively TRBD1 (5 bases). The CDR3 runs to 15 residues. Trimming left V 3 bases short and J 0 bases short, with 10 bases between. CDR1 is SNHLY, CDR2 FYNNEI, per germline. The CDR3 sequence: CASSDQGVSTDTQYF. Incomplete CDR3 DNA: TGTGCCAGCAGTGATCAGGGTGTTAGCACAGATACG. The variable domain in full, with the rest retrieved from reference TRBV2 and TRBJ2-3, is EPEVTQTPSHQVTQMGQEVILRCVPISNHLYFYWYRQILGQKVEFLVSFYNNEISEKSEIFDDQFSVERPDGSNFTLKIRSTKLEDSAMYFCASSDQGVSTDTQYFGPGTRLTVL.